This T cell receptor (beta chain) was sequenced for a study of beta chain features in type 1 diabetes. This clone showed up just a few times. As yet, its antigen is unknown. The CDR3 extends over 13 amino acids. Per germline, CDR1 GTSNPN and CDR2 SVGIG (reference sequence). The V end was cut by 0 bases, the J end by 9 bases, with 12 bases between. Every donor had blood drawn once into heparin, around 120 mL on average. Expressed TCRB transcripts were sequenced after all isolated RNA was converted to cDNA. Data came from immunoSEQ multiplex PCR; TCRdb stores just in-frame clones and leaves some out. Among about 640,000 clones, around 12% were seen once, and the ten largest hold 0.095% to 0.15%. The study's findings and limits: Fewer junction insertions and more nucleotide deletions appeared in type 1 diabetes patients. Patients showed naive, central memory and Treg TCRB repertoires that appeared more similar than those of healthy donors. All four CD4+ subsets of Type 1 diabetes patients contained TCRB CDR3s that were moderately but significantly shorter.

The TCR comes from a young man with type 1 diabetes. The V call is TRBV30, the J call TRBJ1-5, with a tentative D call TRBD1 (5 bases). The source material was naive CD4+ T cells from blood. The CDR3 sequence is CAWSVKSGRPQHF. The CDR3 bases are TGTGCCTGGAGTGTAAAGTCAGGGCGGCCCCAGCATTTT.